Sequencing of this T cell receptor (beta chain) was carried out in a study of blood T cell repertoires in COVID-19 (dated by TCRdb to 2020 to 2022). The study in broad terms: Collaborator samples came from the United States, Italy and Spain and covered acute and convalescent phases of COVID-19. The material from the prospective study consisted of cDNA or gDNA derived from T cells, B-cell-depleted T cells, or PBMCs. Deeply sampled blood TCRbeta repertoires from subjects exposed to, actively infected with, or recovered from COVID-19 were included in the dataset. The repertoires were released in a freely available public database intended as a resource for research on the immune response to SARS-CoV-2. The samples were drawn from two sources: the first 160 participants of the ongoing ImmuneRACE study, and about 1,300 subjects contributed by 6 global collaborators. Nearly every sample came with metadata listing a de-identified subject ID, COVID-19 status, age in years and sex. Where available, HLA class I and class II types were taken from metadata supplied by the sample provider and were not determined by assay-based typing. The paper's findings and limits, for the study overall: Clinical and demographic metadata were provided uncurated, with the amount varying by source and participant.

About this clone: Its antigen specificity is not known. No clone much larger than this one lies a single base away; base qualities are absent.

The collaborating institutions used their own protocols to collect whole blood in K2EDTA tubes. For TCRbeta analysis, collaborators shipped samples in one of three forms: frozen whole blood, isolated PBMCs, or DNA extracted from either of those sample types. The immunoSEQ Assay, a bias-controlled multiplex PCR, was used to amplify TCRbeta CDR3 regions from genomic DNA. The authors' pipeline ran thus. Within the assay, amplification of reference gene primers was used to estimate how many nucleated cells each sample contained. Sequence reads were collapsed and filtered to measure the absolute abundance of every unique TCRbeta CDR3 rearrangement. For each sample, productive Simpson clonality was calculated as the square root of Simpson's diversity index across productive rearrangements. Entries here come from immuneACCESS through TCRdb and include only in-frame sequences with V and J called. Some clones fail to appear in such tables; in the studies checked, an unresolved V gene covers under half of the shortfall, and the cause of the remainder is unknown. The DNA gave D and trimming, while V, J and clone size come from that table. This sample holds about 130,000 clones; over 75% were observed only once. The top ten clones comprise over 25% of the sample.

This clonotype was obtained from an elderly woman with acute or convalescent COVID-19. Sequences were obtained from peripheral blood.

In nucleotide form, the sequence is TGCGCCAGCAGCTTGGATCCTAGCGTGGGCCTTGAGCAGTTCTTC. Its coded protein is CASSLDPSVGLEQFF. The chain is encoded by TRBV5-1 joined to TRBJ2-1; a tentative D call is TRBD2 (6 bases match). Trimming removed 0 bases from V and 9 bases from J, leaving 16 bases between the germline ends. Inclusive of the bounding cysteine and phenylalanine, the CDR3 is 15 residues long. The kept DNA is CDR3 alone, 45 bases in frame from the first base. CDR1 and CDR2, per the germline V gene, are SGHRS and YFSETQ. The full variable domain, with segments outside the CDR3 supplied by the reference TRBV5-1 and TRBJ2-1 proteins, appears as KAGVTQTPRYLIKTRGQQVTLSCSPISGHRSVSWYQQTPGQGLQFLFEYFSETQRNKGNFPGRFSGRQFSNSRSEMNVSTLELGDSALYLCASSLDPSVGLEQFFGPGTRLTVL.